This entry describes one TCR beta chain. What it recognizes is unknown. These data are taken from a study of shared clonotypes between healthy human individuals. Germline assignment: CDR1 LNHNV and CDR2 YYDKDF (reference sequence). V lost 3 bases, J lost 6 bases, and 7 bases lay in between. The CDR3 contains 12 residues. As defined, naive CD8 cells were CD45RO-negative and positively selected for CCR7, with terminally differentiated effector memory CD45RA+ cells excluded. Profiling relied on immunoSEQ multiplex PCR, and the TCRdb table lists in-frame clones only, not all of them. The sample yields some 580,000 clones, 95% to 98% seen once. Broader study findings: Non-shared clonotypes had lower generation probabilities than those shared by all four donors.

The chain uses TRBV15 and TRBJ2-3, with D hard to call. Source material: naive CD8+ T cells sorted from blood. This TCR derives from a man between 25 and 39 years old in good health. CDR3 sequence (DNA): TGTGCCACCAGCAGCGTTCCCGATACGCAGTATTTT. Protein sequence: CATSSVPDTQYF.